A single sample gave rise to the 3 T cell receptor beta chains below, sequenced in a study of cytomegalovirus exposure and HLA in healthy donors. PCR primers comprised 60 Vbeta and 13 Jbeta primers. Generated by immunoSEQ multiplex PCR, the TCRdb table keeps only in-frame clones and is missing some. The top ten hold less than 3% of the sample, which has roughly 140,000 clones, around 80% seen once. The sample comprised PBMCs. These receptors originate from a female donor in good health and CMV-seronegative.

The rearrangement uses TRBV9 and TRBJ2-1, with 7 bases aligning to TRBD1. Germline CDR1 is SGDLS and CDR2 is YYNGEE. Trimming cost V 0 bases and J 8 bases; bases outside gene matches: 5. This CDR3 spans 14 amino acids. CDR3 DNA: TGTGCCAGCAGCGTAGTACTAGGGGGCGATGAGCAGTTCTTC. Its translation is CASSVVLGGDEQFF.

J is TRBJ2-7 and V is TRBV6-1; 9 bases match TRBD1. The germline V gene has CDR1 MNHNS and CDR2 SASEGT. The CDR3 covers 16 residues. V gave up 4 bases and J gave up 0 bases; unmatched junction bases: 7. The CDR3 DNA is TGTGCCAGCAGTGTCGCAGGGGGACAGGGCTCCTACGAGCAGTACTTC. It encodes CASSVAGGQGSYEQYF.

This chain uses TRBV5-1 with TRBJ1-3; 10 bases map to TRBD1. The CDR3 contains 15 residues. V lost 3 bases to trimming and J lost 3 bases; unmatched junction nucleotides: 3. Germline V lookup: CDR1 SGHRS, CDR2 YFSETQ. The CDR3 coding sequence is TGCGCCAGCAGCTCCGGGACAGGGGTTGGAAACACCATATATTTT. Translated, it gives CASSSGTGVGNTIYF.